This T cell receptor beta chain was recorded in a study of CD8 T cells in Susac syndrome. The study sequenced TCR beta in blood CD8+ and CD4+ T cells. A quantity of about 0.5 to 1 ug RNA underwent reverse transcription using random hexamers. TCRdb reanalysed the immunoSEQ multiplex PCR reads using MiXCR and keeps one entry per CDR3 protein. The sample has about 300,000 distinct CDR3 sequences; around 84% are singletons. V dropped 5 bases and J dropped 2; count of bases not matched to a gene: 9. Germline V lookup: CDR1 SEHNR, CDR2 FQNEAQ (reference sequence). The length of the CDR3 is 15 residues. Input material: CD8+ T cells from PBMCs. V is TRBV7-9 and J is TRBJ2-7; 7 bases fit TRBD1. The clonotype was recovered from a human donor with multiple sclerosis. The CDR3 nucleotides are TGTGCCAGCAGCGGACGGGACAGATGGACCTACGAGCAGTACTTC. Its protein product is CASSGRDRWTYEQYF.